This T cell receptor beta chain was sequenced in a study of regulatory T cells in long-lasting Graves disease. The overall study: Graves' patients diagnosed newly had used antithyroid drugs under 3 months.

V lost 7 bases and J 0 bases, leaving 10 bases between the germline ends. The CDR3 is 14 residues long. CDR1 is MNHEY and CDR2 is SVGEGT in the germline V gene. Stated time point: newly diagnosed GD, antithyroid drugs for less than 3 months. Construction of the TCR library relied on RNA isolated from PBMCs. The patients included were those that came from an endocrinology department in Xi'an, China. Study-level results: Having few samples may have compromised the accuracy.

iRepertoire HTBI primers and Arm-PCR of CDR3 regions built TCR beta libraries. A single record per CDR3 protein comes from TCRdb applying MiXCR to the multiplex PCR reads. The data show more than 300,000 distinct CDR3 sequences, roughly 12% seen once. As for this clonotype: The target antigen is unknown.

This sample was also put to use in a study of T cells in Graves' hyperthyroidism and ophthalmopathy.

The chain couples TRBV6-2 or TRBV6-3 to TRBJ1-3, with D possibly TRBD1 on 6 matching bases. Here the sequenced sample was peripheral blood mononuclear cells (PBMCs), taken at new diagnosis, from a patient treated with antithyroid drugs. The receptor comes from a young woman with Graves disease. The CDR3 spells CASTRTVSGNTIYF. DNA of the CDR3: TGTGCCAGCACTCGGACAGTCTCTGGAAACACCATATATTTT.